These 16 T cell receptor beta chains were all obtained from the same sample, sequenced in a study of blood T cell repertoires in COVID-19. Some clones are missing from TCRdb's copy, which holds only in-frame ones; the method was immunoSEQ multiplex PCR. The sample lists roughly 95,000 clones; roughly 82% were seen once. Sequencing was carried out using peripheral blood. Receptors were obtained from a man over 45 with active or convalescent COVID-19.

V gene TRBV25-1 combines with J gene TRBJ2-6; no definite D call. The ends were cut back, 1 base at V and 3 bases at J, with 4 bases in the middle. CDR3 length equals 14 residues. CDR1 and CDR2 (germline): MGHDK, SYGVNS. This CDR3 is CASSEFGGANVLTF. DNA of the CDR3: TGTGCCAGCAGTGAATTCGGTGGGGCCAACGTCCTGACTTTC.

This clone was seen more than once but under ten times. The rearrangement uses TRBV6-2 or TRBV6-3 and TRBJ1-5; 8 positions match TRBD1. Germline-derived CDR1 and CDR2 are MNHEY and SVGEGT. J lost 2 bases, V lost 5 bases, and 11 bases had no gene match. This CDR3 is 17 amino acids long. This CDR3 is CASSQPTGGIGNQPQHF. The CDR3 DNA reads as TGTGCCAGCAGTCAACCAACAGGGGGAATAGGCAATCAGCCCCAGCATTTT.

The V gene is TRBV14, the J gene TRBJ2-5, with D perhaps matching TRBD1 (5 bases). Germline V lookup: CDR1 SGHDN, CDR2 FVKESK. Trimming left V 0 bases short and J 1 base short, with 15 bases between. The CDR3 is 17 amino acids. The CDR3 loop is CASSQDDRKGPQETQYF. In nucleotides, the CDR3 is TGTGCCAGCAGCCAAGATGACCGGAAGGGGCCCCAAGAGACCCAGTACTTC. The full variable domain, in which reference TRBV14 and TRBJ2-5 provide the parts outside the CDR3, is EAGVTQFPSHSVIEKGQTVTLRCDPISGHDNLYWYRRVMGKEIKFLLHFVKESKQDESGMPNNRFLAERTGGTYSTLKVQPAELEDSGVYFCASSQDDRKGPQETQYFGPGTRLLVL.

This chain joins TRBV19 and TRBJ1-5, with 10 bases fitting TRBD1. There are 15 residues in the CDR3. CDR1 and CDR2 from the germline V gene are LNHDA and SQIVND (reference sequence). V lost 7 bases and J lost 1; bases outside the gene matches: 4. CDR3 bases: TGTGCCAGTATCCGACAGGGGGCCAGCAATCAGCCCCAGCATTTT. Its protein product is CASIRQGASNQPQHF.

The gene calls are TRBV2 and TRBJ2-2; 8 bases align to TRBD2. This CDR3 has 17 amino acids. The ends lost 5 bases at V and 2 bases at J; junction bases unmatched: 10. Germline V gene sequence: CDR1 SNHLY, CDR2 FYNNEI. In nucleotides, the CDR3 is TGTGCCAGCAGTTTTGCGGGGGGACTCCCCAACACCGGGGAGCTGTTTTTT. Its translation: CASSFAGGLPNTGELFF.

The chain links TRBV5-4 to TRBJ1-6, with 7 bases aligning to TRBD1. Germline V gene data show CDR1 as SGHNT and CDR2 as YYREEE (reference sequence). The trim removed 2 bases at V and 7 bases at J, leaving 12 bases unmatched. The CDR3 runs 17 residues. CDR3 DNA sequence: TGTGCCAGCAGCTTAACCCCCGACAGGGCAAGCAATTCACCCCTCCACTTT. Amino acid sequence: CASSLTPDRASNSPLHF.

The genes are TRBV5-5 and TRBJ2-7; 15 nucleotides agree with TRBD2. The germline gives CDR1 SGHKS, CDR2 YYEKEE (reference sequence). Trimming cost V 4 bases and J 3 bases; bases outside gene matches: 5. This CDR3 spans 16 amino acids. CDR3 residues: CASSPGTSGGFYEQYF. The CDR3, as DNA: TGTGCCAGCAGCCCCGGGACTAGCGGGGGGTTCTACGAGCAGTACTTC.

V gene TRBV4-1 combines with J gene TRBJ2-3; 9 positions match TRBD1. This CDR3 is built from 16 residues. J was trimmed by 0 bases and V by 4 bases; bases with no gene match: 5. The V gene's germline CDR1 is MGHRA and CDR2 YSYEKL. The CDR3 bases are TGCGCCAGCAGCCGAACAGGGGGCGGGAGCACAGATACGCAGTATTTT. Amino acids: CASSRTGGGSTDTQYF.

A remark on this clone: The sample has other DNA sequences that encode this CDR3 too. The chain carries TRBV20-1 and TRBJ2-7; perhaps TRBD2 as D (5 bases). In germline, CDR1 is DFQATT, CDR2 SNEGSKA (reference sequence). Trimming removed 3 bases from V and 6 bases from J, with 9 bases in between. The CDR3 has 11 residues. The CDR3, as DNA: TGCAGTGCTAGTTCGGGGTTCGAGCAGTACGTC. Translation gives CSASSGFEQYV.

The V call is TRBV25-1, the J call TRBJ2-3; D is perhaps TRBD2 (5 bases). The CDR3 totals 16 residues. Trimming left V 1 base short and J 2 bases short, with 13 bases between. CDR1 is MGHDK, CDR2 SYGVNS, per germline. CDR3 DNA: TGTGCCAGCAGTGAATCGTTCCAGACTAACACAGATACGCAGTATTTT. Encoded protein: CASSESFQTNTDTQYF.

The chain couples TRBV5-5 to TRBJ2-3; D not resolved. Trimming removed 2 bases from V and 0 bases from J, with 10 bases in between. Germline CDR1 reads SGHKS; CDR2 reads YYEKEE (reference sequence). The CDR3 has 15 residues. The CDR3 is CASSLGGLSTDTQYF. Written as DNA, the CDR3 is TGTGCCAGCAGCTTAGGTGGGCTAAGCACAGATACGCAGTATTTT.

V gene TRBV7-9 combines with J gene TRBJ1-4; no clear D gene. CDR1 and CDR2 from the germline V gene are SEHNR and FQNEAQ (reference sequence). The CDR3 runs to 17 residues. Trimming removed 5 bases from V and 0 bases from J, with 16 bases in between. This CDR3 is CASSLPGRDTTNEKLFF. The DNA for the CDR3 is TGTGCCAGCAGCCTACCGGGTCGAGATACAACTAATGAAAAACTGTTTTTT.

In nucleotides, the CDR3 is TGCGCCAGCAGCGCAATGACAGGGGCGAATGAAAAACTGTTTTTT. This encodes CASSAMTGANEKLFF. The chain combines TRBV5-1 with TRBJ1-4; 8 bases line up with TRBD1. The germline V gene has CDR1 SGHRS and CDR2 YFSETQ. J gave up 5 bases and V 4 bases, and 7 bases lay outside the gene matches. CDR3 length: 15 amino acids.

CDR3 region: CATSDSRGGTEAFF. CDR3 DNA sequence: TGTGCCACCAGTGATTCCAGGGGCGGCACTGAAGCTTTCTTT. V usage is TRBV24-1 and J usage is TRBJ1-1, with D maybe TRBD1 (6 bases). The CDR3 has 14 residues. V was clipped by 2 bases and J by 4 bases, with 10 bases between them. The germline CDR1 and CDR2 sequences are KGHDR and SFDVKD.

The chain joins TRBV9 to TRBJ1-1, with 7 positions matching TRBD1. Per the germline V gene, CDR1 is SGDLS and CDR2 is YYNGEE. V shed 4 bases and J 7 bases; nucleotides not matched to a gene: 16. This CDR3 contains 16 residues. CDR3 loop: CASSPAIDRAWLEAFF. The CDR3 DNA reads TGTGCCAGCAGCCCAGCGATCGACAGGGCCTGGCTTGAAGCTTTCTTT.

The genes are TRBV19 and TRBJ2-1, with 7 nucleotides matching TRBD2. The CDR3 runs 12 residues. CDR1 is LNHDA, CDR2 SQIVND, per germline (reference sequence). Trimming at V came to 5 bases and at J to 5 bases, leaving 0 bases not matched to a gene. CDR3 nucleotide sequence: TGTGCCAGTAGTGCGGGGGACAATGAGCAGTTCTTC. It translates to CASSAGDNEQFF.